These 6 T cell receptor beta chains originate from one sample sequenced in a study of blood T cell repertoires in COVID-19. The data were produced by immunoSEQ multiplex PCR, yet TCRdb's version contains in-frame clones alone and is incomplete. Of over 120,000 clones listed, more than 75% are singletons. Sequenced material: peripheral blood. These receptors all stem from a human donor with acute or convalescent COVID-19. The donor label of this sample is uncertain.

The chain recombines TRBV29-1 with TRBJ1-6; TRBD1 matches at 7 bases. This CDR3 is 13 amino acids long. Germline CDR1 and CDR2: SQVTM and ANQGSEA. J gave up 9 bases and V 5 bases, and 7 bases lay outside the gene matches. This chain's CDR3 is CSVTGAPGSPLHF. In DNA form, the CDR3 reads TGCAGCGTTACAGGGGCCCCCGGTTCACCCCTCCACTTT.

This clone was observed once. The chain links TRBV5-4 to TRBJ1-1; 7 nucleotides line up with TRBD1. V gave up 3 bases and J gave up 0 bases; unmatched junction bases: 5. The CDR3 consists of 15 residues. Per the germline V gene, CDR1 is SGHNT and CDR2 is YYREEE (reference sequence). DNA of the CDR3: TGTGCCAGCAGCTCCGGGACAGACATGAACACTGAAGCTTTCTTT. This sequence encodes CASSSGTDMNTEAFF.

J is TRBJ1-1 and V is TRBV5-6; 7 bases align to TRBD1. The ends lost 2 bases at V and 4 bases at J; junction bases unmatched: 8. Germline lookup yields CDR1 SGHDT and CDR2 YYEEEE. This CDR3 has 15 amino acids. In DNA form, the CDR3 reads TGTGCCAGCAGCTTCCGGGACAGCCTGTCCACTGAAGCTTTCTTT. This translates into CASSFRDSLSTEAFF.

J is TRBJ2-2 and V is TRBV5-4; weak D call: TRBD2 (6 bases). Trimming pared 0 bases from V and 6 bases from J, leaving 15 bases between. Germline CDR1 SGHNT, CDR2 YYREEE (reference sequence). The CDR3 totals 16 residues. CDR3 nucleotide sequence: TGTGCCAGCAGCTTGGTTAAGGGAGGTGGGCCCGGGGAGCTGTTTTTT. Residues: CASSLVKGGGPGELFF.

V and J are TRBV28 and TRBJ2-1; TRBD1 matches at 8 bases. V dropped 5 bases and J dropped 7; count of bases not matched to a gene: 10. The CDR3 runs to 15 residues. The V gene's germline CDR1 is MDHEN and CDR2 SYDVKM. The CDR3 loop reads CASSRGQGGPNEQFF. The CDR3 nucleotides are TGTGCCAGCAGTCGCGGACAGGGAGGCCCTAATGAGCAGTTCTTC.

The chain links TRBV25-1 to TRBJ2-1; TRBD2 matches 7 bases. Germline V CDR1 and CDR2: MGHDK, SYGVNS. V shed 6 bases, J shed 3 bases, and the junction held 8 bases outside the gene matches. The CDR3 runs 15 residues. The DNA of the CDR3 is TGTGCCAGCAGCTCAGCGGGAAAGGACTACAATGAGCAGTTCTTC. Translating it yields CASSSAGKDYNEQFF.